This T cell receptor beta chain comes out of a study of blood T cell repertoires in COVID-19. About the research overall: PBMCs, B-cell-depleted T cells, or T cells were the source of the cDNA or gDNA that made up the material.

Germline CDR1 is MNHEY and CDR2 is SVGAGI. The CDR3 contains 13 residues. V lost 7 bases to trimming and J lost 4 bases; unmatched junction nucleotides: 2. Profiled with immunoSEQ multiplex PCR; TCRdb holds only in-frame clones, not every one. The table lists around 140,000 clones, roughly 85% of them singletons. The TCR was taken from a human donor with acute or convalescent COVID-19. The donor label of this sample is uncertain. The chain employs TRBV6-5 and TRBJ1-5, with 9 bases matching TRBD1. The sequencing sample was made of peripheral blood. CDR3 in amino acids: CASIQGANQPQHF. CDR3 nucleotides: TGTGCCAGCATACAGGGGGCAAATCAGCCCCAGCATTTT.